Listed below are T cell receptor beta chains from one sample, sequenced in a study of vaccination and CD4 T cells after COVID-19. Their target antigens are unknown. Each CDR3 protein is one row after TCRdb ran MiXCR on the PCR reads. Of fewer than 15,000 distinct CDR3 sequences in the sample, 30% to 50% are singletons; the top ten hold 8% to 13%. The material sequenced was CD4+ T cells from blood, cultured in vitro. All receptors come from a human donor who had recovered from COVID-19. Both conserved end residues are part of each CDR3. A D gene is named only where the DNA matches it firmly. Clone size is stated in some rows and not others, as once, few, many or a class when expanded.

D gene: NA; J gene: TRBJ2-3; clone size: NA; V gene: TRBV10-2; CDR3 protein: CASRPPGSRADTQYF; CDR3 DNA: TGCGCCAGCCGTCCCCCTGGTAGCCGCGCGGATACGCAGTATTTT
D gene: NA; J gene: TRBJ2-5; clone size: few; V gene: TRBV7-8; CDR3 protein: CASSLGYRETQYF; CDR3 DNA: TGTGCCAGCAGCTTGGGCTATCGAGAGACCCAGTACTTC
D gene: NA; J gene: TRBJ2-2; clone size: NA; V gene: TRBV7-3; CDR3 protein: CASSRLSVGELFF; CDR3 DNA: TGTGCCAGCAGCCGACTTTCTGTGGGGGAGCTGTTTTTT
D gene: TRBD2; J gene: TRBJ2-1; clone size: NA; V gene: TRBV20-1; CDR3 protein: CSAPVSGTSVGGEQFF; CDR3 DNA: TGCAGTGCCCCAGTATCAGGGACTAGCGTGGGGGGTGAGCAGTTCTTC
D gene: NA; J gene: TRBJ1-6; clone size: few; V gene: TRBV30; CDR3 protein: CAWSVLGSPLHF; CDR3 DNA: TGTGCCTGGAGTGTGTTGGGTTCACCCCTCCACTTT
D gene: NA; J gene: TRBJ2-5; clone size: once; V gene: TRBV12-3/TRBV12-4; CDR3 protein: CASSPQTAGETQYF; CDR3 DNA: TGTGCCAGCAGTCCGCAGACCGCGGGGGAGACCCAGTACTTC
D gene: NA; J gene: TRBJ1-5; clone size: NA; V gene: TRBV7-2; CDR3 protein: CASSVLRGQPQHF; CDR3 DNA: TGTGCCAGCAGCGTTCTCCGGGGACAGCCCCAGCATTTT
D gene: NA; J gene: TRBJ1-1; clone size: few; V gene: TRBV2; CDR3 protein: CASSPSLMNTEAFF; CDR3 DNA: TGTGCCAGCAGTCCCAGTCTGATGAACACTGAAGCTTTCTTT
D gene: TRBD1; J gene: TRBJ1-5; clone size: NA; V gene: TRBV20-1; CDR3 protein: CSAKGTGSYQPQHF; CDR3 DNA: TGCAGTGCTAAAGGGACAGGGTCGTATCAGCCCCAGCATTTT
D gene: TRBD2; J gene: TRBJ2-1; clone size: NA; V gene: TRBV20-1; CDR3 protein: CKVGQREGLEQFF; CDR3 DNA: TGCAAAGTGGGGCAGCGGGAGGGACTTGAGCAGTTCTTC
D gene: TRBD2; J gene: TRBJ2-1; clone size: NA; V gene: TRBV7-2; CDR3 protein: CASSPRSGRLPKYNEQFF; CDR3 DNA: TGTGCCAGCAGTCCCCGTAGCGGGAGGCTCCCCAAATACAATGAGCAGTTCTTC
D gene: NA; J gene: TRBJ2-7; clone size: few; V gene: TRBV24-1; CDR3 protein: CATSDFGDEQYF; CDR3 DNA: TGTGCCACCAGTGATTTCGGGGACGAGCAGTACTTC
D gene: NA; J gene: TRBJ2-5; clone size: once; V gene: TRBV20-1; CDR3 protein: CSASRIQETQYF; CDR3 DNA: TGCAGTGCTAGCCGTATACAAGAGACCCAGTACTTC
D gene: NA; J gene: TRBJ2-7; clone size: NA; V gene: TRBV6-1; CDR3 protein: CASSPSSYEQYF; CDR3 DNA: TGTGCCAGCAGCCCCAGCTCCTACGAGCAGTACTTC
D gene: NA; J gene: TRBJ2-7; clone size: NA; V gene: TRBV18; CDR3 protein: CASSEGGTESYEQYF; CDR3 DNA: TGTGCCAGCTCAGAGGGGGGGACAGAATCCTACGAGCAGTACTTC
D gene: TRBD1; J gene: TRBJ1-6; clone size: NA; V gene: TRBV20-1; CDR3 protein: CSARDSSYNSPLHF; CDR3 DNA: TGCAGTGCTCGGGACAGCTCCTATAATTCACCCCTCCACTTT